Included here is one T cell receptor beta chain sequence, with context. This specimen includes other DNA sequences encoding the same CDR3. These data belong to a study of blood T cell repertoires in COVID-19. Study information: COVID-19 samples, acute and convalescent, were from the United States, Italy and Spain. The cDNA or gDNA used as material had been derived from T cells, B-cell-depleted T cells, or PBMCs.

CDR3 size: 15 residues. Germline CDR1 is MNHEY and CDR2 is SMNVEV (reference sequence). V was pared by 3 bases and J by 2 bases, with 2 bases of the junction left unmatched. Original methodology: Amplification from reference gene primers served as the basis for estimated nucleated cell counts. This table comes from immunoSEQ multiplex PCR, and its TCRdb copy is limited to in-frame clones, with some not included. That table supplies the V and J calls and clone size; D and trimming were determined from the DNA. The repertoire includes a few hundred thousand clones, about 87% of them detected once, and 6.9% sits in the top ten.

Sequenced material: peripheral blood. V usage is TRBV27 and J usage is TRBJ1-5; 9 bases are shared with TRBD1. The sequence was collected from a woman aged 25 to 39 who had recovered from COVID-19. CDR3 coding DNA: TGTGCCAGCAGTTTGGGACAGGGCGGCAATCAGCCCCAGCATTTT. Amino acid sequence: CASSLGQGGNQPQHF.